The 29 T cell receptor beta chains given below trace back to one sample, sequenced in a study of cytomegalovirus exposure and HLA in healthy donors. 13 Jbeta primers and 60 Vbeta primers were used for the PCR. The method was immunoSEQ multiplex PCR; TCRdb's version includes in-frame clones alone and lacks a portion of them. The sample shows about 200,000 clones, 82% of them seen only once. Sequencing was carried out using PBMCs. Every receptor here comes from a woman aged 40-49 years in good health and CMV-seronegative.

The J gene is TRBJ2-2, the V gene TRBV19; 8 bases map to TRBD2. The CDR3 length is 14 residues. V lost 7 bases to trimming and J lost 6 bases; unmatched junction nucleotides: 7. Germline V CDR1 and CDR2: LNHDA, SQIVND (reference sequence). The CDR3 sequence: CASNTPGGAGELFF. CDR3 nucleotides: TGTGCCAGTAATACCCCCGGGGGGGCCGGGGAGCTGTTTTTT. The whole variable domain, filled in from reference TRBV19 and TRBJ2-2, reads DGGITQSPKYLFRKEGQNVTLSCEQNLNHDAMYWYRQDPGQGLRLIYYSQIVNDFQKGDIAEGYSVSREKKESFPLTVTSAQKNPTAFYLCASNTPGGAGELFFGEGSRLTVL.

This chain joins TRBV25-1 and TRBJ2-1; 7 bases match TRBD1. Germline V gene data show CDR1 as MGHDK and CDR2 as SYGVNS. Trimming cost V 3 bases and J 9 bases; bases outside gene matches: 5. The CDR3 sequence is 13 residues long. CDR3 in DNA: TGTGCCAGCAGTGAGGCAGACAGGGTTGAGCAGTTCTTC. It yields the protein CASSEADRVEQFF.

This clone was detected only once. The CDR3 sequence is CASTRLAGASGELFF. The CDR3 bases are TGTGCCAGCACTAGACTAGCGGGAGCCTCCGGGGAGCTGTTTTTT. The V call is TRBV6-5, the J call TRBJ2-2; 12 bases line up with TRBD2. The CDR3 is 15 amino acids. Germline V gene data show CDR1 as MNHEY and CDR2 as SVGAGI. The J segment lost 6 bases and the V segment lost 7 bases, leaving 6 bases of the junction unmatched.

The J gene is TRBJ2-1, the V gene TRBV7-3, with 9 bases aligning to TRBD1. CDR1 SGHTA and CDR2 FQGTGA come from the germline V gene. This CDR3 spans 19 amino acids. Trimming took 2 bases from V and 4 from J; bases not matched to a gene: 15. In nucleotides, the CDR3 is TGTGCCAGCAGCTTACCCCACCCTACAGGGGGCGTTGGGTACAATGAGCAGTTCTTC. Protein sequence: CASSLPHPTGGVGYNEQFF.

J is TRBJ1-2 and V is TRBV2, with 9 bases lining up with TRBD1. This CDR3 spans 14 amino acids. V lost 5 bases to trimming and J lost 4 bases; unmatched junction nucleotides: 5. Germline CDR1 SNHLY, CDR2 FYNNEI. The CDR3 DNA reads as TGTGCCAGCAGTAGACAGGGGGGGACCTATGGCTACACCTTC. It codes for CASSRQGGTYGYTF.

This rearrangement joins TRBV19 to TRBJ1-5; D is perhaps TRBD1 (5 bases). Germline V gene data show CDR1 as LNHDA and CDR2 as SQIVND (reference sequence). This CDR3 region has 14 residues. With 2 bases removed from V and 1 base from J, the gap between germline ends came to 6 bases. The CDR3 nucleotides are TGTGCCAGTAGTATATGGACAAGCAATCAGCCCCAGCATTTT. The encoded protein is CASSIWTSNQPQHF.

The V gene is TRBV7-8, the J gene TRBJ2-7; TRBD1 matches 8 bases. The CDR3 is made up of 16 amino acids. The ends lost 0 bases at V and 0 bases at J; junction bases unmatched: 4. Looked up from germline, CDR1 is SGHVS and CDR2 is FQNEAQ. This chain's CDR3 is CASSLARTGGSYEQYF. As DNA, the CDR3 is TGTGCCAGCAGCTTAGCGCGTACAGGGGGCTCCTACGAGCAGTACTTC.

V usage is TRBV18 and J usage is TRBJ2-7; 7 nucleotides match TRBD1. CDR1 is KGHSH, CDR2 LQKENI, per germline. Unmatched junction bases numbered 6, after V lost 0 bases and J lost 4 bases. The CDR3 runs to 15 residues. Here the CDR3 reads CASSPPTGRTYEQYF. The DNA of the CDR3 is TGTGCCAGCTCACCACCGACAGGGAGAACATACGAGCAGTACTTC.

The chain recombines TRBV5-1 with TRBJ1-1; 10 positions agree with TRBD1. Germline CDR1 SGHRS, CDR2 YFSETQ. Losses at the gene ends were 0 bases for V and 4 bases for J; bases not matched to a gene: 6. CDR3 length equals 16 residues. CDR3 in amino acids: CASSLGTGGAATEAFF. DNA for the CDR3: TGCGCCAGCAGCTTGGGGACAGGGGGGGCGGCCACTGAAGCTTTCTTT. Looking up the rest from reference TRBV5-1 and TRBJ1-1 gives the full variable domain: KAGVTQTPRYLIKTRGQQVTLSCSPISGHRSVSWYQQTPGQGLQFLFEYFSETQRNKGNFPGRFSGRQFSNSRSEMNVSTLELGDSALYLCASSLGTGGAATEAFFGQGTRLTVV.

The gene calls are TRBV30 and TRBJ2-2; 7 nucleotides match TRBD1. Germline CDR1 and CDR2: GTSNPN and SVGIG (reference sequence). J was trimmed by 4 bases and V by 4 bases; bases with no gene match: 21. The CDR3 extends over 19 amino acids. The CDR3 DNA follows: TGTGCCTGGACAAACCCCCGGACAGGACAAGGCAGGGGCACCGGGGAGCTGTTTTTT. This translates into CAWTNPRTGQGRGTGELFF.

This clone was seen a single time. The J gene is TRBJ2-7, the V gene TRBV6-5; no reliable D call. There are 15 residues in the CDR3. The V gene lost 0 bases and the J gene lost 3 bases, with 12 bases spanning the gap. CDR1 and CDR2 (germline): MNHEY, SVGAGI. The CDR3 spells CASSYSTAGNYEQYF. CDR3 nucleotide sequence: TGTGCCAGCAGTTACTCGACGGCAGGTAACTACGAGCAGTACTTC.

The genes are TRBV15 and TRBJ1-5, with unresolved D. The CDR3 has 15 amino acids. Germline lookup yields CDR1 LNHNV and CDR2 YYDKDF (reference sequence). V lost 3 bases and J lost 2, with 11 bases in between. CDR3 nucleotide sequence: TGTGCCACCAGCAGCGACATTGTGCGCAATCAGCCCCAGCATTTT. It yields the protein CATSSDIVRNQPQHF.

The chain employs TRBV6-7 and TRBJ1-5; D is possibly TRBD1 (6 bases). TRBV6-7 is noted as an ORF with a role that remains uncertain. This CDR3 has 17 amino acids. V was shortened by 2 bases and J by 0 bases, with 14 bases between the two germline ends. CDR3 loop: CASSYIPGQHSNQPQHF. The CDR3 DNA sequence: TGTGCCAGCAGTTACATTCCGGGACAACATAGCAATCAGCCCCAGCATTTT.

V usage is TRBV2 and J usage is TRBJ2-3; unclear D gene. The CDR3 runs to 15 residues. The V gene lost 4 bases and the J gene lost 0 bases, with 11 bases spanning the gap. Germline V lookup: CDR1 SNHLY, CDR2 FYNNEI. The CDR3 DNA reads TGTGCCAGCAGTGTCCAACCTACCAGCACAGATACGCAGTATTTT. Translating gives CASSVQPTSTDTQYF. Based on the CDR3 plus reference TRBV2 and TRBJ2-3, the full variable domain is EPEVTQTPSHQVTQMGQEVILRCVPISNHLYFYWYRQILGQKVEFLVSFYNNEISEKSEIFDDQFSVERPDGSNFTLKIRSTKLEDSAMYFCASSVQPTSTDTQYFGPGTRLTVL.

This chain connects TRBV9 to TRBJ2-7; D not certain. From germline, CDR1 is SGDLS and CDR2 YYNGEE. CDR3 length equals 15 residues. V shed 1 base and J shed 5 bases, with 16 bases lying between them. In DNA, the CDR3 is TGTGCCAGCAGCGTATTAAGTCACCTAAGCGACGAGCAGTACTTC. Translating gives CASSVLSHLSDEQYF.

This clone has a single count. The V gene is TRBV5-5, the J gene TRBJ2-3, with 7 bases matching TRBD1. The CDR3 has 15 amino acids. V dropped 2 bases and J dropped 4; count of bases not matched to a gene: 7. CDR1 SGHKS and CDR2 YYEKEE come from the germline V gene (reference sequence). This chain's CDR3 is CASSFHRGIADTQYF. The CDR3 coding sequence is TGTGCCAGCAGCTTTCACAGGGGAATCGCAGATACGCAGTATTTT.

The chain uses TRBV18 and TRBJ2-1; 10 bases are shared with TRBD2. This CDR3 comprises 15 residues. CDR1 is KGHSH and CDR2 is LQKENI in the germline V gene. The J segment lost 4 bases and the V segment lost 5 bases, leaving 5 bases of the junction unmatched. The CDR3 region is CASSESSGRYNEQFF. The CDR3 DNA sequence: TGTGCCAGCTCAGAAAGTAGCGGGAGGTACAATGAGCAGTTCTTC.

The chain carries TRBV2 and TRBJ1-2, with D possibly being TRBD1 (5 bases). Germline V lookup: CDR1 SNHLY, CDR2 FYNNEI. Trimming left V 3 bases short and J 2 bases short, with 19 bases between. The length of the CDR3 is 17 residues. The CDR3 sequence is CASSDGFAGTLNYGYTF. CDR3 bases: TGTGCCAGCAGTGACGGGTTTGCGGGGACTCTGAACTATGGCTACACCTTC.

This chain joins TRBV28 and TRBJ2-3, with 7 bases matching TRBD2. The V segment lost 5 bases and the J segment 2 bases; nucleotides outside the gene matches: 10. The CDR3 length is 16 residues. Germline lookup yields CDR1 MDHEN and CDR2 SYDVKM. This CDR3 reads CASSLTGLQDTDTQYF. CDR3 DNA sequence: TGTGCCAGCAGTCTGACGGGACTACAGGACACAGATACGCAGTATTTT.

The genes are TRBV7-9 and TRBJ2-7; 11 bases map to TRBD1. This CDR3 spans 13 amino acids. Germline V CDR1 and CDR2: SEHNR, FQNEAQ (reference sequence). J lost 12 bases, V lost 3 bases, and 7 bases had no gene match. The CDR3 here is CASSFSGQGVGYF. The CDR3, as DNA: TGTGCCAGCAGCTTCTCGGGACAGGGGGTGGGGTACTTC.

J is TRBJ2-3 and V is TRBV7-9; 8 bases are a match to TRBD1. The germline CDR1 and CDR2 sequences are SEHNR and FQNEAQ (reference sequence). The junction had 9 bases not matched to a gene; V was cut back by 5 bases and J by 2 bases. The CDR3 is 16 residues long. CDR3 loop: CASSIRTGRNTDTQYF. CDR3 bases: TGTGCCAGCAGCATCAGGACAGGGAGGAACACAGATACGCAGTATTTT. The entire variable domain, with the rest obtained from reference TRBV7-9 and TRBJ2-3, is as follows: DTGVSQNPRHKITKRGQNVTFRCDPISEHNRLYWYRQTLGQGPEFLTYFQNEAQLEKSRLLSDRFSAERPKGSFSTLEIQRTEQGDSAMYLCASSIRTGRNTDTQYFGPGTRLTVL.

In this sample, this clone turned up once. This chain joins TRBV10-1 and TRBJ2-7; possible D gene TRBD1, 6 bases. Germline-derived CDR1 and CDR2 are WNHNN and SYGVQD (reference sequence). Trimming shortened V by 6 bases and J by 5 bases, and 17 bases separated the two germline ends. This CDR3 spans 14 amino acids. DNA of the CDR3: TGCGCCAGCAGCCCACAGGGTAGGGGGAACGAGCAGTACTTC. Protein product: CASSPQGRGNEQYF.

This clone was recorded only once. This rearrangement joins TRBV6-6 to TRBJ2-7, with a possible D match to TRBD2 (7 bases). Germline V gene sequence: CDR1 MNHNY, CDR2 SVGAGI (reference sequence). V lost 8 bases to trimming and J lost 4 bases, with 9 bases between them. CDR3 length: 11 amino acids. The CDR3 sequence is CASRGAYEQYF. The CDR3 coding sequence is TGTGCCAGCCGGGGGGCTTACGAGCAGTACTTC.

V and J are TRBV28 and TRBJ1-2; no clear D. Germline-derived CDR1 and CDR2 are MDHEN and SYDVKM. CDR3 length: 12 amino acids. V shed 11 bases and J shed 4 bases, with 14 bases lying between them. CDR3 DNA sequence: TGTGCCGCTACGGGGTTGTCCTATGGCTACACCTTC. Translating gives CAATGLSYGYTF.

This clone was recorded once. The V call is TRBV7-3, the J call TRBJ1-1, with 7 positions matching TRBD1. There are 15 residues in the CDR3. Germline V gives CDR1 SGHTA, CDR2 FQGTGA. The V gene end was trimmed by 0 bases and the J gene end by 4 bases; junction bases not matched to a gene: 5. The CDR3 reads CASSLTLTGSTEAFF. For the CDR3, the DNA is TGTGCCAGCAGCTTAACGTTGACAGGGAGCACTGAAGCTTTCTTT.

The rearrangement links TRBV10-3 to TRBJ1-5, with D perhaps TRBD1 (6 bases). V was trimmed by 3 bases and J by 3 bases, leaving 15 bases between them. The germline V gene encodes CDR1 ENHRY and CDR2 SYGVKD. The CDR3 runs to 16 residues. The CDR3 DNA is TGTGCCATCAGTGATGGGTGGGACAACCACAATCAGCCCCAGCATTTT. This sequence encodes CAISDGWDNHNQPQHF.

V and J are TRBV19 and TRBJ2-7; the D gene is possibly TRBD2 (5 bases). Looked up from germline, CDR1 is LNHDA and CDR2 is SQIVND (reference sequence). Between the trimmed V and J ends, which lost 0 bases and 7 bases, there was a span of 7 bases. CDR3 length: 12 amino acids. CDR3 amino acids: CASSIDRGEQYF. The CDR3 DNA reads TGTGCCAGTAGTATAGATCGAGGGGAGCAGTACTTC.

CDR3 bases: TGTGCCACCCGAAGGGGGATGACCTACAATGAGCAGTTCTTC. Encoded protein: CATRRGMTYNEQFF. This chain joins TRBV6-5 and TRBJ2-1; D possibly corresponds to TRBD1 (6 bases). With 10 bases removed from V and 2 bases from J, the gap between germline ends came to 15 bases. The CDR3 spans 14 residues. Germline V gene data show CDR1 as MNHEY and CDR2 as SVGAGI.

This CDR3 is CASSYVSNTEAFF. The DNA for the CDR3 is TGTGCCAGCAGTTACGTCTCGAACACTGAAGCTTTCTTT. This chain uses TRBV6-6 with TRBJ1-1; D remains ambiguous. CDR1 MNHNY and CDR2 SVGAGI come from the germline V gene (reference sequence). Deletions cut 2 bases from V and 1 base from J, with 5 bases between. This CDR3 region has 13 residues.